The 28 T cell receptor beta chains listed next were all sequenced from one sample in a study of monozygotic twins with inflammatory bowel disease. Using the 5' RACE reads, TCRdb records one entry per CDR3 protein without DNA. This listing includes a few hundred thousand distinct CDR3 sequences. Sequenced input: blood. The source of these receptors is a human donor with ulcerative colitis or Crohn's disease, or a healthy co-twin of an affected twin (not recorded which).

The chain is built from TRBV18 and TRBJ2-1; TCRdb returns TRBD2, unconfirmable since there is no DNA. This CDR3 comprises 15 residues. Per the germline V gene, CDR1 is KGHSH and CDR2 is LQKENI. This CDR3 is CASSRTSGGTDEQFF.

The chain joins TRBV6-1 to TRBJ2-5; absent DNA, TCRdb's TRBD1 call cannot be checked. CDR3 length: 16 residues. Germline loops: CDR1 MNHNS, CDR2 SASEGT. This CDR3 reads CASSPPGRGAGETQYF.

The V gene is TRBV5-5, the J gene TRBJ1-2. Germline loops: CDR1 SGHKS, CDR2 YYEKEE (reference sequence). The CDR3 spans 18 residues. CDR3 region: CASSLLTGLASRNYGYTF.

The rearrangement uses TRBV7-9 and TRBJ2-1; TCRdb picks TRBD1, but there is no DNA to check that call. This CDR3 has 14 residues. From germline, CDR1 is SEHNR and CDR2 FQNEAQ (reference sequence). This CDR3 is CASSLAQGYNEQFF.

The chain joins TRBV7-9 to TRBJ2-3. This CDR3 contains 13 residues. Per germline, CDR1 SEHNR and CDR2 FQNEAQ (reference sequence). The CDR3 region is CASGPGGTDTQYF.

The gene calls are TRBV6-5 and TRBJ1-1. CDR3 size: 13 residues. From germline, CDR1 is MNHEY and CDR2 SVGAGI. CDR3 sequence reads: CASSYDMNTEAFF.

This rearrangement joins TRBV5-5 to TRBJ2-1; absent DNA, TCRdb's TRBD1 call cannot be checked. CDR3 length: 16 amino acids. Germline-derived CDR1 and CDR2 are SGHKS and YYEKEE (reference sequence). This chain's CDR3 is CASSLPDRKFYNEQFF.

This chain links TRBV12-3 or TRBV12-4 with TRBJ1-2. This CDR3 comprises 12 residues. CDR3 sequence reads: CASSLGPDGYTF.

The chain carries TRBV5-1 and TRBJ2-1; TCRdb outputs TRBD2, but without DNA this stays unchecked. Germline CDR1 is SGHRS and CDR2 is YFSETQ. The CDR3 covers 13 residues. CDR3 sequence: CASSFGSGGKQFF.

CDR3 sequence: CSARGRTNEKLFF. J is TRBJ1-4 and V is TRBV20-1. CDR3 length: 13 residues. Germline lookup yields CDR1 DFQATT and CDR2 SNEGSKA (reference sequence).

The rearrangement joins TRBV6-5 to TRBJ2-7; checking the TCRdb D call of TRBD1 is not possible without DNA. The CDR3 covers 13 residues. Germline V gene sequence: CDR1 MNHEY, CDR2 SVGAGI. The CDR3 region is CASRPNRGYEQYF.

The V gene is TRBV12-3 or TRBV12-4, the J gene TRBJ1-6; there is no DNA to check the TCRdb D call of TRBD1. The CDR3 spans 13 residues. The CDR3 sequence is CASSRDPNSPLHF.

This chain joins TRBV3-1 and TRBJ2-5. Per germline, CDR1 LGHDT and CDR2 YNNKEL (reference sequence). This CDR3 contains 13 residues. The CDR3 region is CASSQGREEIQYF.

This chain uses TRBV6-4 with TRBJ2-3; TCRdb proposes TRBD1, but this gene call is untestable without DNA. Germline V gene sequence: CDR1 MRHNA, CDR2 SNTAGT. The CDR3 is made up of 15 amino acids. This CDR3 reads CASSDGAGDTDTQYF.

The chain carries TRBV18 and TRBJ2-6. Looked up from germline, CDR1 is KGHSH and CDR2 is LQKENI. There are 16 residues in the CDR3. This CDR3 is CASSPLAASGANVLTF.

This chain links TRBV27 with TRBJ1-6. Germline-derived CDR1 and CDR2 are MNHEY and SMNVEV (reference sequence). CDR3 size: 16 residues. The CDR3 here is CASSLDGFNNNSPLHF.

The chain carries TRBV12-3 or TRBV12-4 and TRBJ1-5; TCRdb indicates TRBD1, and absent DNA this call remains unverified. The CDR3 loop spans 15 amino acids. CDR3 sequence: CASRPDRAFGQPQHF.

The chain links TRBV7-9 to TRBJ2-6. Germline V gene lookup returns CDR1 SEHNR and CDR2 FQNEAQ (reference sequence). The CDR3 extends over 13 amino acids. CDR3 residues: CASSYRLANVLTF.

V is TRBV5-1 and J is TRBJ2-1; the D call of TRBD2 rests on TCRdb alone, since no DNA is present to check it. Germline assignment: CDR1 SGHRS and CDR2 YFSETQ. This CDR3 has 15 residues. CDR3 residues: CASSFGLAGVDEQFF.

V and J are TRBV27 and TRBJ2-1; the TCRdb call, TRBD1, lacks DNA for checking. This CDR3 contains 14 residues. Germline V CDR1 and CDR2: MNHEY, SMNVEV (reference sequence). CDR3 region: CASSLWDRGQGQFF.

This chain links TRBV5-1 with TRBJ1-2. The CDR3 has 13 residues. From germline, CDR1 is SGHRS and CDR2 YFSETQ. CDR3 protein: CASSSSHQQRQTF.

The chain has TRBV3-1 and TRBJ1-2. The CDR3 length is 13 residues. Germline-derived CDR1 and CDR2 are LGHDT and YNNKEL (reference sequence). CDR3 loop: CASSQDRNGGYTF. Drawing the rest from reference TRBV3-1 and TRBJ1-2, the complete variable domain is DTAVSQTPKYLVTQMGNDKSIKCEQNLGHDTMYWYKQDSKKFLKIMFSYNNKELIINETVPNRFSPKSPDKAHLNLHINSLELGDSAVYFCASSQDRNGGYTFGSGTRLTVV.

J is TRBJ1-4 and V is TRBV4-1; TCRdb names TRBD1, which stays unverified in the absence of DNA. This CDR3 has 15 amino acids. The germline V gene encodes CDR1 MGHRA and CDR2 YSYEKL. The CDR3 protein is CASSQASGGSEKLFF.

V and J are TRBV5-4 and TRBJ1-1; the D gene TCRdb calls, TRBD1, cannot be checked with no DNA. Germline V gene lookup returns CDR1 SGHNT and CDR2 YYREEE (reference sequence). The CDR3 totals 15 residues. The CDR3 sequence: CASSLTGARNTEAFF.

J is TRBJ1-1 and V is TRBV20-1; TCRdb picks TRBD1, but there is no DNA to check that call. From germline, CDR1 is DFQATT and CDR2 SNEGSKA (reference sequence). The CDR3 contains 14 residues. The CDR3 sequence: CSARDSGGGIEAFF.

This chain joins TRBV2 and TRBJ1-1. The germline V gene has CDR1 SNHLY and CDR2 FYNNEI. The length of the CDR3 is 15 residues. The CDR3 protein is CASSARQAGNTEAFF.

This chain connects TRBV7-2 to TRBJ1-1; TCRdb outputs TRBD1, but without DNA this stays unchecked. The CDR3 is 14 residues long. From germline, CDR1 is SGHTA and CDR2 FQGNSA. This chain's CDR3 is CASSWGRGSTEAFF.

CDR3 amino acids: CASKGQGYNEQFF. This chain uses TRBV11-3 with TRBJ2-1; checking the TCRdb D call of TRBD1 is not possible without DNA. Germline V gene sequence: CDR1 SGHNT, CDR2 YENEEA. The CDR3 is 13 residues long.